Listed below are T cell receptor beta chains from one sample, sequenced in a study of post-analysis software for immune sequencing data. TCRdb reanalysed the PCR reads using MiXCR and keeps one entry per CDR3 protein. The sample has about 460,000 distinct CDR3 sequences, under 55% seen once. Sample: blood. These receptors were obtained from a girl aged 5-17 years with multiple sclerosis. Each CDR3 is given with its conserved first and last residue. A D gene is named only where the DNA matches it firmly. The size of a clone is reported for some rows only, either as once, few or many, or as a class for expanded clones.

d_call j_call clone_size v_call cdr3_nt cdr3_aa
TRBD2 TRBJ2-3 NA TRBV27 TGTGCCAGCAGTTCAAGACCGAGGACTAGCGGACGCACAGATACGCAGTATTTT CASSSRPRTSGRTDTQYF
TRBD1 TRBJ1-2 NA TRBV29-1 TGCAGCGTGGGGGGAGGACAGGACTATGGCTACACCTTC CSVGGGQDYGYTF
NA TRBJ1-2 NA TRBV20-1 TGCAGTGCCCCCGAGGGAGGGGGCTATGGCTACACCTTC CSAPEGGGYGYTF
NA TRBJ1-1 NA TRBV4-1 TGCGCCAGCAGCCAAGTCGGATCAAACACTGAAGCTTTCTTT CASSQVGSNTEAFF
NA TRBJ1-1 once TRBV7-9 TGTGCCAGCAGCTTTGCCTCGAACACTGAAGCTTTCTTT CASSFASNTEAFF
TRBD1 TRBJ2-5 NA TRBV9 TGTGCCAGCAGCGTAGCCGGACAGGGGGCGGAGACCCAGTACTTC CASSVAGQGAETQYF
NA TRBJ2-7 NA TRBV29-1 TGCAGCGTTGTGACGGACTCCTACGAGCAGTACTTC CSVVTDSYEQYF
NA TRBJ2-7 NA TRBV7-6 TGTGCCAGCAGCTTAGCGGGAGGCCTCCCGTGGGAGCAGTACTTC CASSLAGGLPWEQYF
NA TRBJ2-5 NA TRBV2 TGTGCCAGCAGTGAAGCGCTGCACAATGAGCAGTACTTC CASSEALHNEQYF
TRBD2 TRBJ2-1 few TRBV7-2 TGTGCCAGCAGCTTAGGATACGGGAGGGGCTACAATGAGCAGTTCTTC CASSLGYGRGYNEQFF
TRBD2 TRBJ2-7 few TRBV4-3 TGCGCCAGCAGCCAATTCGGCGGGGGCTACGAGCAGTACTTC CASSQFGGGYEQYF
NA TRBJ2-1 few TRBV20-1 TGCAGTGCTAGTCGACCCTCTGGGCCCTACAATGAGCAGTTCTTC CSASRPSGPYNEQFF
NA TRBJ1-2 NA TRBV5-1 TGCGCCAGCAGGGGCAGGAGCTGCCTCAACTATGGCTACACCTTC CASRGRSCLNYGYTF
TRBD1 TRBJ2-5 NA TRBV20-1 TGCAGTGCTAGGGAGCAGGGGGCAGAGACCCAGTACTTC CSAREQGAETQYF
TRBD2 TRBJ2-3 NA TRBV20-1 TGCAGTGCTAGCGGCGGGGGGGCAGGGGATACGCAGTATTTT CSASGGGAGDTQYF
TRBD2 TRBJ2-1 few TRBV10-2 TGCGCCAGCAGTGAGTCGAGGGGGACTAGCGGGAGGCTGTACAATGAGCAGTTCTTC CASSESRGTSGRLYNEQFF
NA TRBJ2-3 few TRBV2 TGTGCCAGCAGTCACCCGGGACGGGGACAAGGCACAGATACGCAGTATTTT CASSHPGRGQGTDTQYF
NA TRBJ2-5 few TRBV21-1 TGTGCCAGCAGCAAAGGCGCTAGCGAGGGGGAAGAGACCCAGTACTTC CASSKGASEGEETQYF
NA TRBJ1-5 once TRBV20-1 TGCAGTGCTAGAGTTGGGGGAGGGGAAGGCAATCAGCCCCAGCATTTT CSARVGGGEGNQPQHF
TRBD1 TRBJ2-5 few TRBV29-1 TGCAGCGCTGGGACAGGGGGCATCCAAGAGACCCAGTACTTC CSAGTGGIQETQYF
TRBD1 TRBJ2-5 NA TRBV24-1 TGTGCCACCAGTGATTGGGCCGACAGGGAAGAGACCCAGTACTTC CATSDWADREETQYF
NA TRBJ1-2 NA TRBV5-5 TGTGCCAGCAAGACGGGATTAACTAACTATGGCTACACCTTC CASKTGLTNYGYTF
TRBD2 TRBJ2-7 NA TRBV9 TGTGCCAGCAGCGCCAGACTAGCGGTCTACGAGCAGTACTTC CASSARLAVYEQYF
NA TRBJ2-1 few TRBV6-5 TGTGCCAGCAGTCCCCCCCACCCGTTGGAGCAGTTCTTC CASSPPHPLEQFF
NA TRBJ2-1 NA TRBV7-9 TGTGCCAGCACTCCCCAGGGCTATGAGCAGTTCTTC CASTPQGYEQFF
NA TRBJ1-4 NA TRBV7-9 TGTGCCAGCAGCTTAGGAGAAACGGGGGTTACTGAAAAACTGTTTTTT CASSLGETGVTEKLFF
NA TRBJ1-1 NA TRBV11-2 TGCGCCAGCAGCTTAGTGCGCACAGCCCGTCGCAGGGACACTGAGGCTTTCTTT CASSLVRTARRRDTEAFF
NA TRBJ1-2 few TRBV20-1 TGCAGTGCCGGGGGAGGCAGCCAAATATTCTATGGCTACACCTTC CSAGGGSQIFYGYTF
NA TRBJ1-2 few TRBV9 TGTGCCAGCAGCGCACGGGGGTATGGCTACACCTTC CASSARGYGYTF
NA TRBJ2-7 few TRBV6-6 TGTGCCAGCACCCCCCGGACAAGCGCCTACGAGCAGTACTTC CASTPRTSAYEQYF
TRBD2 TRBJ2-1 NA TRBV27 TGTGCCAGCAGGATAGCGGGAGGAACCAACTACAATGAGCAGTTCTTC CASRIAGGTNYNEQFF
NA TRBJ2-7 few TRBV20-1 TGCAGTGCTGCTGTTTTGGATGGTTTCTCCGGCTACGAGCAGTACTTC CSAAVLDGFSGYEQYF
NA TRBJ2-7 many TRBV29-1 TGCAGCGTTGATATTGGGAGCTCCTACGAGCAGTACTTC CSVDIGSSYEQYF
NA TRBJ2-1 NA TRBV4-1 TGCGCCAGCAGCCAAGGCCACTTCGAGCCGGGCAATGAGCAGTTCTTC CASSQGHFEPGNEQFF
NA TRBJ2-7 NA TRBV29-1 TGCAGCGTCGTAAGGAATTACGAGCAGTACTTC CSVVRNYEQYF
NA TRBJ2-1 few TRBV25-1 TGTGCCAGCAGTGACCTCTTTGGGTCAGGGATATACAATGAGCAGTTCTTC CASSDLFGSGIYNEQFF
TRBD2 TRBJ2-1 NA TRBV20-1 TGCAGTGCTAGCATGCGACTAGCTGTCAATGAGCAGTTCTTC CSASMRLAVNEQFF
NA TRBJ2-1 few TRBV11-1 TGTGCCAGCAGCTTAACAGACCAGTCCCTGGGAGAGCAGTTCTTC CASSLTDQSLGEQFF
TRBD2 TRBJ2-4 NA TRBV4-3 TGCGCCAGCAGCCCGGGGACGGCGACTAGCGGGAGGGCAGGGGACATTCAGTACTTC CASSPGTATSGRAGDIQYF
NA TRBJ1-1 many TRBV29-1 TGCAGCGTTATGGGAGAGAACACTGAAGCTTTCTTT CSVMGENTEAFF
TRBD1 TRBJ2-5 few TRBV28 TGTGCCAGCAGTTTACCGGGACAGGGGGCGGGAGAGACCCAGTACTTC CASSLPGQGAGETQYF
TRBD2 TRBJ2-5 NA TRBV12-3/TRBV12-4 TGTGCCAGCAGAAGGACTAGCGGGTTGTACCAAGAGACCCAGTACTTC CASRRTSGLYQETQYF
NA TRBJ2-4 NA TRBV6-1 TGTGCCAGCAGTATAGGAAACATTCAGTACTTC CASSIGNIQYF
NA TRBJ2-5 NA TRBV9 TGTGCCAGCAGCCCCGGACAGTTCTCGGAGACCCAGTACTTC CASSPGQFSETQYF
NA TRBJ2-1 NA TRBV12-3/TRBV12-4 TGTGCCAGCAGTTTATCCCAGGGTAGTGGCTACAATGAGCAGTTCTTC CASSLSQGSGYNEQFF
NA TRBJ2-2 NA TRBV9 TGTGCCAGCAGCGTAGTGGGGACCGGGGAGCTGTTTTTT CASSVVGTGELFF
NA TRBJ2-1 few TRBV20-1 TGCAGTGCTAGTGAGGGCAGGGGCCCCTTCTCCTACAATGAGCAGTTCTTC CSASEGRGPFSYNEQFF
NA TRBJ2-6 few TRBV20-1 TGCAGTGCTAGAGATCTCCGACAGTCATCTGGGGCCAACGTCCTGACTTTC CSARDLRQSSGANVLTF
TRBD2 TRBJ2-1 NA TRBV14 TGTGCCAGCAGCCAAGGATGGACTAGCGGGAGTTGGAATGAGCAGTTCTTC CASSQGWTSGSWNEQFF
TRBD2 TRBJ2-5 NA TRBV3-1 TGTGCCAGCAGCTCAACATTTAGCGGGTACCAAGAGACCCAGTACTTC CASSSTFSGYQETQYF